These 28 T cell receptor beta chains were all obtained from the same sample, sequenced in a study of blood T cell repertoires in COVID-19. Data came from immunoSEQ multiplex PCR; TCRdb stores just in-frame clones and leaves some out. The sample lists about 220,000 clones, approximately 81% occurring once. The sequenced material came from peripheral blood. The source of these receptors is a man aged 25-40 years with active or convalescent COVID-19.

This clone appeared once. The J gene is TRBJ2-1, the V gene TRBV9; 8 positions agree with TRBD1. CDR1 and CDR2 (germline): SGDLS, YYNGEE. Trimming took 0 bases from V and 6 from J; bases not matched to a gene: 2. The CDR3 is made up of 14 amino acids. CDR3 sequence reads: CASSVADRVNEQFF. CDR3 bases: TGTGCCAGCAGCGTAGCGGACAGGGTCAATGAGCAGTTCTTC.

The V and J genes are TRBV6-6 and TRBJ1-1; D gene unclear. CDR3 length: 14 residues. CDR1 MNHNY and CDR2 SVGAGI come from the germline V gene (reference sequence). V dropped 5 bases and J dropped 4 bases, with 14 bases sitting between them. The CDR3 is CASSSPTRSTEAFF. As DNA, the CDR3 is TGTGCCAGCAGTAGCCCTACGAGGAGCACTGAAGCTTTCTTT.

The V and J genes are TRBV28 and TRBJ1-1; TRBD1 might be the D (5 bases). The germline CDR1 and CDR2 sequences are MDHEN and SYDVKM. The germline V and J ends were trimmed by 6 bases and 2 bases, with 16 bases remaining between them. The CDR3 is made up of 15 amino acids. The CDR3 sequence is CASSLAGETNTEAFF. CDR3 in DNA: TGTGCCAGCAGCCTGGCGGGGGAGACTAACACTGAAGCTTTCTTT.

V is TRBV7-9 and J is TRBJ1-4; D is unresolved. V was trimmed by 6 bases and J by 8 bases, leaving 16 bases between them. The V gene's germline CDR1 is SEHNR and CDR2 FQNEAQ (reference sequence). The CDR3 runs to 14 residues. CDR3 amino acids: CASSSDIRPEKLFF. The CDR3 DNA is TGTGCCAGCAGTTCCGACATCCGCCCAGAAAAACTGTTTTTT. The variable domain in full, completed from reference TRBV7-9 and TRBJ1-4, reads DTGVSQNPRHKITKRGQNVTFRCDPISEHNRLYWYRQTLGQGPEFLTYFQNEAQLEKSRLLSDRFSAERPKGSFSTLEIQRTEQGDSAMYLCASSSDIRPEKLFFGSGTQLSVL.

The CDR3 reads CSVEVLSFGDTQYF. The CDR3 DNA follows: TGCAGCGTTGAGGTACTAAGTTTTGGGGATACGCAGTATTTT. The chain is built from TRBV29-1 and TRBJ2-3, with unresolved D. Germline V lookup: CDR1 SQVTM, CDR2 ANQGSEA. The V end was cut by 3 bases, the J end by 6 bases, with 16 bases between. The CDR3 has 14 residues.

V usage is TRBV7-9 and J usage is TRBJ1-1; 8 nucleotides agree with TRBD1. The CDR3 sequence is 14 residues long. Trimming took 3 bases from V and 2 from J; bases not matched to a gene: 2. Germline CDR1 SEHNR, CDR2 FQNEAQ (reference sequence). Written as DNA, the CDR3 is TGTGCCAGCAGCTTTCAGGGGGCTAACACTGAAGCTTTCTTT. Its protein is CASSFQGANTEAFF.

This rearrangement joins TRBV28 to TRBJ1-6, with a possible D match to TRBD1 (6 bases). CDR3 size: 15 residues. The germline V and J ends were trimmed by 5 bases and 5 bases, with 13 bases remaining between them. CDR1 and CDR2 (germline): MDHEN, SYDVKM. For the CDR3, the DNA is TGTGCCAGCAGTGCGAGGGGGAGAGATAATTCACCCCTCCACTTT. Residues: CASSARGRDNSPLHF.

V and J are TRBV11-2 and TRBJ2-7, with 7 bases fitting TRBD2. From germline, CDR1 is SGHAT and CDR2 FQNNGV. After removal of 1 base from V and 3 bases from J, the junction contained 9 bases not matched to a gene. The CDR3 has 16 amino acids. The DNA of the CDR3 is TGTGCCAGCAGCTTAGGGACAATCCAGCGGGGCTACGAGCAGTACTTC. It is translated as CASSLGTIQRGYEQYF.

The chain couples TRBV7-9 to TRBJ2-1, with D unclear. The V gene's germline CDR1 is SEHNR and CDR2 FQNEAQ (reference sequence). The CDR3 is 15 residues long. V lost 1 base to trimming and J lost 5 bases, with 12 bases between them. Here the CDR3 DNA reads TGTGCCAGCAGCTTAGACCTAGTCTTCAACAATGAGCAGTTCTTC. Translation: CASSLDLVFNNEQFF.

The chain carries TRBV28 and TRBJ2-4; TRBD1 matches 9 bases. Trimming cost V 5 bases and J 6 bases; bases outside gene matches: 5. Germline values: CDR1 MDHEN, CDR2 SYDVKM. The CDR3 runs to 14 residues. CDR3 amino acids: CASSRWGQGNIQYF. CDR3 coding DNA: TGTGCCAGCAGTCGCTGGGGACAGGGAAACATTCAGTACTTC.

The CDR3 loop reads CASSSPRVAYGYTF. As DNA, the CDR3 is TGTGCCAGCAGCTCCCCCAGGGTGGCCTATGGCTACACCTTC. This rearrangement joins TRBV11-2 to TRBJ1-2; D may be TRBD1 (5 bases). This CDR3 comprises 14 residues. Trimming took off 4 bases at V and 4 bases at J, with 13 bases between the two ends. Germline V gene data show CDR1 as SGHAT and CDR2 as FQNNGV.

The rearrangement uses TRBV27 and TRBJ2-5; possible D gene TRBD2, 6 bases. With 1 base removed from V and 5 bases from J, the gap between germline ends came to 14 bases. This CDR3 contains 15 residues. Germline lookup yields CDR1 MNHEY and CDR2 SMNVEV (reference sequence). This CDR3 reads CASSLFGRDGETQYF. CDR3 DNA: TGTGCCAGCAGTTTATTCGGGCGGGACGGGGAGACCCAGTACTTC.

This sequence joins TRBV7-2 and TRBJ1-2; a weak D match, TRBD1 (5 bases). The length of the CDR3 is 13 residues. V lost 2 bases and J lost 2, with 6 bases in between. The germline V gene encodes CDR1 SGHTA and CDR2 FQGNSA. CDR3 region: CASSLNRNYGYTF. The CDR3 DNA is TGTGCCAGCAGCTTAAACAGGAACTATGGCTACACCTTC.

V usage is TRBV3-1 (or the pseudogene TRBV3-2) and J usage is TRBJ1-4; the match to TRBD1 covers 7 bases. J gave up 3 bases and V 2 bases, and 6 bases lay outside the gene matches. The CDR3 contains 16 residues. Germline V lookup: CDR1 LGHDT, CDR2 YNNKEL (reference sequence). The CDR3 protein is CASSQRRTGSNEKLFF. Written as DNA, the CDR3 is TGTGCCAGCAGCCAACGCCGGACAGGTTCTAATGAAAAACTGTTTTTT.

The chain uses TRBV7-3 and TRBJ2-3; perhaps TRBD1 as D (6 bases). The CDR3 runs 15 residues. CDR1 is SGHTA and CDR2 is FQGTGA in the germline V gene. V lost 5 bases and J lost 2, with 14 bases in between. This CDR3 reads CASSPRDTDTDTQYF. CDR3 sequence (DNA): TGTGCCAGCAGCCCACGGGACACTGACACAGATACGCAGTATTTT.

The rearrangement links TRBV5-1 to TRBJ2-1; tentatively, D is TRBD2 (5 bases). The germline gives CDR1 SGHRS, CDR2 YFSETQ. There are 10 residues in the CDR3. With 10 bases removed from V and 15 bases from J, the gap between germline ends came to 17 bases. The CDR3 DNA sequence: TGCGCCGTGGACGGGATTAAAGGGTTCTTC. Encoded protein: CAVDGIKGFF.

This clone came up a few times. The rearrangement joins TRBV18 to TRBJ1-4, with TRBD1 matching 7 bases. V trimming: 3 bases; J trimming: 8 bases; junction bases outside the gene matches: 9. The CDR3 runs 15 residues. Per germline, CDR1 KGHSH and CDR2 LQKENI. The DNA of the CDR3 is TGTGCCAGCTCACCCTCGACAGGGCAGCAGGAAAAACTGTTTTTT. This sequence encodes CASSPSTGQQEKLFF.

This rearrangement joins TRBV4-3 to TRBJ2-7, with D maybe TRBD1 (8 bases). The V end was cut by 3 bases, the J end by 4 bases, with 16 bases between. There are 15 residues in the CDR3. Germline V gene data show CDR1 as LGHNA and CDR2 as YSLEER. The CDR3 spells CASSQNNRGGYEQYF. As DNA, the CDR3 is TGCGCCAGCAGCCAGAATAACAGGGGGGGGTACGAGCAGTACTTC.

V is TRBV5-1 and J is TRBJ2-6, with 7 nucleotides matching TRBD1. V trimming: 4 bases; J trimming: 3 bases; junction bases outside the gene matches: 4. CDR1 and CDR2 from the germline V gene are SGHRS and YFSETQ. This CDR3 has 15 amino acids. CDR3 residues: CASSQQGSGANVLTF. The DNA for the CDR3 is TGCGCCAGCAGCCAACAGGGGAGTGGGGCCAACGTCCTGACTTTC.

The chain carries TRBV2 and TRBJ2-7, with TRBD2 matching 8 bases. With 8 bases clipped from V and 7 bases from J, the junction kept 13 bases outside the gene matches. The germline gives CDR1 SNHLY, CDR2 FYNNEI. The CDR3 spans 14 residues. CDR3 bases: TGTGCCAGCCCGGACAGTCCCCGGGGGGGGGAGCAGTACTTC. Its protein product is CASPDSPRGGEQYF.

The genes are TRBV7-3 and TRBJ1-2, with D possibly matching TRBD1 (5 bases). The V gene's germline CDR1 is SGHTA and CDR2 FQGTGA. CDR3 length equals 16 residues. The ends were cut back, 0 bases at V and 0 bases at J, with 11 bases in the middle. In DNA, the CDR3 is TGTGCCAGCAGCTTAACGGGGGGATCTTCTAACTATGGCTACACCTTC. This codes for CASSLTGGSSNYGYTF.

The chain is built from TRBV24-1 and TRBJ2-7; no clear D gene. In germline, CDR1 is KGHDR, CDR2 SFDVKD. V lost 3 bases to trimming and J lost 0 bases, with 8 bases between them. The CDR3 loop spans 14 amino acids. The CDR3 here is CATSDSRSSYEQYF. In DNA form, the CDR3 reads TGTGCCACCAGTGATAGCCGGAGCTCCTACGAGCAGTACTTC.

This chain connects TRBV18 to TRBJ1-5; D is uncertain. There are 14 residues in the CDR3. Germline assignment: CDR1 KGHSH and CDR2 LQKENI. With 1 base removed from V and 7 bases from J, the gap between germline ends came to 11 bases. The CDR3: CASSPQRAGQPQHF. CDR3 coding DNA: TGTGCCAGCTCACCACAGCGGGCGGGGCAGCCCCAGCATTTT.

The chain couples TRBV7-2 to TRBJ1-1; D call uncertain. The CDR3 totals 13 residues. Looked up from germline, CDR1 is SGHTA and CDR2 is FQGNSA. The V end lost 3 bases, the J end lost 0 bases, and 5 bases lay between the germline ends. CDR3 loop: CASSFQVNTEAFF. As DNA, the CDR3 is TGTGCCAGCAGCTTCCAGGTGAACACTGAAGCTTTCTTT. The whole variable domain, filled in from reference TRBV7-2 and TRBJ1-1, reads GAGVSQSPSNKVTEKGKDVELRCDPISGHTALYWYRQSLGQGLEFLIYFQGNSAPDKSGLPSDRFSAERTGGSVSTLTIQRTQQEDSAVYLCASSFQVNTEAFFGQGTRLTVV.

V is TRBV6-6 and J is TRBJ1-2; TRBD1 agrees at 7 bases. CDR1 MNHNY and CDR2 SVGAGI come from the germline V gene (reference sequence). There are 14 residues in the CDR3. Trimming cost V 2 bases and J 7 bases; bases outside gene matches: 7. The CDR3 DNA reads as TGTGCCAGCAGTTACCCGGAGACAGGGAGTGGCTACACCTTC. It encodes CASSYPETGSGYTF.

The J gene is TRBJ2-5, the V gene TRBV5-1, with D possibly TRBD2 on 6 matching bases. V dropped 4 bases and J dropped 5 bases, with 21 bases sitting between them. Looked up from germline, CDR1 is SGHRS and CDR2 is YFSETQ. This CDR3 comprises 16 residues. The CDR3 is CASSIGLRWEFETQYF. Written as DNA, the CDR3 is TGCGCCAGCAGCATAGGACTACGATGGGAGTTTGAGACCCAGTACTTC.

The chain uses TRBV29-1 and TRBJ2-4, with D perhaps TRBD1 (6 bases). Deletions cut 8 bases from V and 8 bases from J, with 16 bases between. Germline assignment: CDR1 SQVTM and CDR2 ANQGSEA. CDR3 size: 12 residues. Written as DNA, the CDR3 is TGCAGCTACTGGGGGCGCGAGGACATTCAGTACTTC. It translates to CSYWGREDIQYF.

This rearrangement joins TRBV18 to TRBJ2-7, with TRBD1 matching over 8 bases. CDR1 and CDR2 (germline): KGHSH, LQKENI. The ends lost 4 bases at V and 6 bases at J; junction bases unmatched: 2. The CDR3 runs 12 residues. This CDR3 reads CASSLQGGEQYF. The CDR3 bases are TGTGCCAGCTCACTACAGGGGGGCGAGCAGTACTTC.